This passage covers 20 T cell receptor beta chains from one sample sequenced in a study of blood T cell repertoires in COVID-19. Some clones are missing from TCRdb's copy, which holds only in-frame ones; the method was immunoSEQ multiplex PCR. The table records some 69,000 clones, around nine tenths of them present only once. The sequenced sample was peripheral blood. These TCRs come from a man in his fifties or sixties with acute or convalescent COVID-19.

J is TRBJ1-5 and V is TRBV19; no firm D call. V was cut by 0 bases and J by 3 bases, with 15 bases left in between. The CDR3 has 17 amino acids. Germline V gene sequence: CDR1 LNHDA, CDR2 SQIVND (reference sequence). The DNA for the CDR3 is TGTGCCAGTAGTATAGATCGGCGGACTATACCCAATCAGCCCCAGCATTTT. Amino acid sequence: CASSIDRRTIPNQPQHF.

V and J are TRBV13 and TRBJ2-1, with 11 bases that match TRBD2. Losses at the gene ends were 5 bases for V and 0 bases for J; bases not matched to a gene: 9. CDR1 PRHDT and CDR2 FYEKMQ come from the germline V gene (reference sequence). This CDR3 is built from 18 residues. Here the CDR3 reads CASSQATSGAPSYNEQFF. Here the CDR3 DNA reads TGTGCCAGCAGCCAGGCGACTAGCGGGGCCCCCTCCTACAATGAGCAGTTCTTC.

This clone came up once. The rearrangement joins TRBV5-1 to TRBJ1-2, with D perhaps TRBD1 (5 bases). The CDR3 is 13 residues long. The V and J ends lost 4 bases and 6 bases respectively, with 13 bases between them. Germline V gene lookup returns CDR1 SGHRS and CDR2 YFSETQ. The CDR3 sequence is CASSQTGDHGYTF. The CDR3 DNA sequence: TGCGCCAGCAGCCAAACGGGGGATCATGGCTACACCTTC.

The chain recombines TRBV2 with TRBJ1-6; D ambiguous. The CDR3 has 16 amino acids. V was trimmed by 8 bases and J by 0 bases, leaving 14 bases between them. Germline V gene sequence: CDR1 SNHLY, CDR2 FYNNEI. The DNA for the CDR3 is TGTGCCAGCCAGCTCTCACAGAGCTCCTATAATTCACCCCTCCACTTT. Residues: CASQLSQSSYNSPLHF.

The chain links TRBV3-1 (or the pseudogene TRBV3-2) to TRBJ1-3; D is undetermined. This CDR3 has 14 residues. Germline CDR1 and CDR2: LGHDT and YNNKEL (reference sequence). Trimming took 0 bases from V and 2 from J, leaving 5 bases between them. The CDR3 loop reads CASSQDSAGNTIYF. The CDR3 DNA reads TGTGCCAGCAGCCAAGACAGTGCTGGAAACACCATATATTTT.

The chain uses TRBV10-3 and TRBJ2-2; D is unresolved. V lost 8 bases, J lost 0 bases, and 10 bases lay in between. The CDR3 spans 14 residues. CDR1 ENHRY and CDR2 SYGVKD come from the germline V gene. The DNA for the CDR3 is TGTGCCATCGGGCAGCCTGCGAACACCGGGGAGCTGTTTTTT. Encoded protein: CAIGQPANTGELFF.

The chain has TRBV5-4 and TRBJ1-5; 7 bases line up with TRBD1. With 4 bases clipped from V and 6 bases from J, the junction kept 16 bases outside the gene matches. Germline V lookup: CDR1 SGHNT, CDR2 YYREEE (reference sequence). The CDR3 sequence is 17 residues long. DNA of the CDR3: TGTGCCAGCAGCCATGGAGGGGGCGCAAAGGAAGTTCAGCCCCAGCATTTT. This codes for CASSHGGGAKEVQPQHF.

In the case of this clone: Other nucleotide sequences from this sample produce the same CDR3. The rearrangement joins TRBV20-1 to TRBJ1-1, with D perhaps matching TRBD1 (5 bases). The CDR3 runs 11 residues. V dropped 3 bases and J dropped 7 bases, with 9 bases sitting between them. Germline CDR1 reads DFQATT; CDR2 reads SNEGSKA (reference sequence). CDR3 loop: CSASRQIEAFF. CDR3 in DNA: TGCAGTGCTAGCCGACAGATTGAAGCTTTCTTT.

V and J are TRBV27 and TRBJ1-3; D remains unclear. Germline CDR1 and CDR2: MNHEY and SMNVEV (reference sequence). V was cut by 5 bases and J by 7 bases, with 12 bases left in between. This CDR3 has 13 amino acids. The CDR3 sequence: CASSPIERNTIYF. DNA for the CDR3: TGTGCCAGCAGTCCCATTGAGCGCAACACCATATATTTT.

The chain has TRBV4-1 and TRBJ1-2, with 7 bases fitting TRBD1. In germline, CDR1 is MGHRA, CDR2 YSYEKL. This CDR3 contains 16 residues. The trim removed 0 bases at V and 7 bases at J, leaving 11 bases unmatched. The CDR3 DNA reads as TGCGCCAGCAGCCAAGATGCCTCGACAGGGTGGGGTGGCTACACCTTC. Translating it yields CASSQDASTGWGGYTF.

The CDR3 region is CASSPTGGNEQFF. The CDR3 nucleotides read TGTGCCAGCAGCCCGACAGGGGGTAATGAGCAGTTCTTC. The chain couples TRBV3-1 (or the pseudogene TRBV3-2) to TRBJ2-1; 9 positions agree with TRBD1. CDR1 LGHDT and CDR2 YNNKEL come from the germline V gene (reference sequence). J lost 7 bases, V lost 4 bases, and 2 bases had no gene match. The CDR3 has 13 amino acids.

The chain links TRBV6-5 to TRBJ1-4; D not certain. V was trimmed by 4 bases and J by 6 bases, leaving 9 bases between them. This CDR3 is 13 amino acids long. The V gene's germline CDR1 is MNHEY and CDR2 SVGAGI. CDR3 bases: TGTGCCAGCAGTTTAGTAGCGGATGAAAAACTGTTTTTT. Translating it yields CASSLVADEKLFF.

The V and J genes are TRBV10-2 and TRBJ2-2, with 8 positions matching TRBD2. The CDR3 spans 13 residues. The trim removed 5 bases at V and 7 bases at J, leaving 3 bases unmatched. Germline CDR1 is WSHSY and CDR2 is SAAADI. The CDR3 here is CASSPGGVGELFF. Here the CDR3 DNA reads TGCGCCAGCAGTCCGGGAGGGGTCGGGGAGCTGTTTTTT.

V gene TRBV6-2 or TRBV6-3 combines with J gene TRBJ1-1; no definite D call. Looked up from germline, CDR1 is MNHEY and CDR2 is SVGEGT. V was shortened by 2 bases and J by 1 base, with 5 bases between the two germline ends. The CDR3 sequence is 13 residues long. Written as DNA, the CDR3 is TGTGCCAGCAGTTACGGAGGGAACACTGAAGCTTTCTTT. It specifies CASSYGGNTEAFF.

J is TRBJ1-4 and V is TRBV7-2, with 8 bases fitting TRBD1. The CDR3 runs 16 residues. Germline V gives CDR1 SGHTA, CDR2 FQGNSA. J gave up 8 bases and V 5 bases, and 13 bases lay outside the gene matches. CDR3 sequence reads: CASSHRQGTSREKLFF. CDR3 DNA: TGTGCCAGCAGCCATCGACAGGGGACCAGCCGAGAAAAACTGTTTTTT. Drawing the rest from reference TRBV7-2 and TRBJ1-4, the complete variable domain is GAGVSQSPSNKVTEKGKDVELRCDPISGHTALYWYRQSLGQGLEFLIYFQGNSAPDKSGLPSDRFSAERTGGSVSTLTIQRTQQEDSAVYLCASSHRQGTSREKLFFGSGTQLSVL.

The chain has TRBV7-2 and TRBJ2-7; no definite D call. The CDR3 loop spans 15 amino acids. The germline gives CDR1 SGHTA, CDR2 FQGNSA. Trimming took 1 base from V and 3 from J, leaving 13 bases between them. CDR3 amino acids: CASSLVRGEYYEQYF. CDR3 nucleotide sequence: TGTGCCAGCAGCTTAGTCCGCGGAGAGTACTACGAGCAGTACTTC.

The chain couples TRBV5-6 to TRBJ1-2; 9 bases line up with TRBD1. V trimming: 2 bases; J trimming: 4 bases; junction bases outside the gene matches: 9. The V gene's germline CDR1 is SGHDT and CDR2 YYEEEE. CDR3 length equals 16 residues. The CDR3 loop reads CASSLTGTGISYGYTF. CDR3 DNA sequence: TGTGCCAGCAGCTTAACCGGGACAGGGATCAGCTATGGCTACACCTTC.

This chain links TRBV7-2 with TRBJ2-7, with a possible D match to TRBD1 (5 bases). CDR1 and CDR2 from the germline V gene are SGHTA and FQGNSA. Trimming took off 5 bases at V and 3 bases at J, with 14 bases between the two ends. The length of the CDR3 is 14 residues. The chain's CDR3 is CASSLRLQGYEQYF. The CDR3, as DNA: TGTGCCAGCAGCCTAAGACTCCAGGGCTACGAGCAGTACTTC.

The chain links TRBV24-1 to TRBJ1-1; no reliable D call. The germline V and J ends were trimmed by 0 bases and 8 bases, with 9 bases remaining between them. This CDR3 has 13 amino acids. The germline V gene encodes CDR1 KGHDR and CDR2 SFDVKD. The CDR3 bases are TGTGCCACCAGTGATTTGTGGGCTACCGAAGCTTTCTTT. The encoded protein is CATSDLWATEAFF.

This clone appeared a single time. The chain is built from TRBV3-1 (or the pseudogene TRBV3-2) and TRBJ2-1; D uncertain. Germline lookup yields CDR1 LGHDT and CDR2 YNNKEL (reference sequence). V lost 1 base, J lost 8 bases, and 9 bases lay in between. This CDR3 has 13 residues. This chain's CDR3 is CASSQVYSYEQFF. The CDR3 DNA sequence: TGTGCCAGCAGCCAAGTATACAGCTATGAGCAGTTCTTC.